This record covers a single T cell receptor beta chain. Profiling relied on immunoSEQ multiplex PCR, and the TCRdb table lists in-frame clones only, not all of them. The data hold some 150,000 clones, with about 90% observed a single time. This sample stems from a study of blood T cell repertoires in COVID-19. This CDR3 spans 15 amino acids. Trimming at V came to 4 bases and at J to 5 bases, leaving 8 bases not matched to a gene. In germline, CDR1 is SGHDT, CDR2 YYEEEE. The clonotype was recovered from a man in his forties or fifties who had recovered from COVID-19. What was sequenced was peripheral blood. The chain has TRBV5-6 and TRBJ2-3; the match to TRBD1 covers 9 bases. CDR3 sequence (DNA): TGTGCCAGCAGCCGCCAGGGACAGGGAAGAGATACGCAGTATTTT. Its translation is CASSRQGQGRDTQYF.